This TCR beta chain was retrieved from a study of breast tumors, draining lymph nodes, adjacent tissues. The study's findings and limits: That most tumor T cells come from lymph nodes remained unproven.

Regarding this clonotype: Its antigen is unknown.

Per the germline V gene, CDR1 is DFQATT and CDR2 is SNEGSKA (reference sequence). V was cut by 0 bases and J by 5 bases, with 12 bases left in between. CDR3 length: 14 amino acids. Axillary draining lymph nodes of breast cancer patients supplied the node samples. TCRdb independently ran MiXCR on the multiplex PCR reads; one entry per CDR3 protein. This sample has about 200,000 distinct CDR3 sequences, with under 40% found just once. The TCR sequence derives from a female donor with breast cancer. Some clones in this sample may be carry-over from other donors' samples. This chain links TRBV20-1 with TRBJ2-3; a possible D gene is TRBD1 (6 bases). The source material was axillary lymph node tissue. Here the CDR3 reads CSARDGGLGDTQYF. CDR3 in DNA: TGCAGTGCTAGAGATGGGGGCTTGGGAGATACGCAGTATTTT.